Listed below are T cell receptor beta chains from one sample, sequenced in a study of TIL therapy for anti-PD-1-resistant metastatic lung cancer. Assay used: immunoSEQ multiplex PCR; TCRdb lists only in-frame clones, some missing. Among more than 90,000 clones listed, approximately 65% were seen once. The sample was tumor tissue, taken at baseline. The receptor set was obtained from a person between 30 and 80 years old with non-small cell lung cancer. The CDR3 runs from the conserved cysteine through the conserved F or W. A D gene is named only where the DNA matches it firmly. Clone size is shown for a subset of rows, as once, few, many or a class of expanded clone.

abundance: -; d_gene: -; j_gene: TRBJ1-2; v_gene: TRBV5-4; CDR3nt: TGTGCCAGCAGCTCGACCGTAGGAGATGGCTACACCTTC; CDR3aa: CASSSTVGDGYTF
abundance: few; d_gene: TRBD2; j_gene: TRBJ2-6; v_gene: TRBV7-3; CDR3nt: TGTGCCAGCACCCAGGGAGGGGCCGCTGGGGCCAACGTCCTGACTTTC; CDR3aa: CASTQGGAAGANVLTF
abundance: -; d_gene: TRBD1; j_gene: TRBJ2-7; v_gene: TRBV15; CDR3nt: TGTGCCACCAGCAGAGCGGGACAGGGGGCTTACGAGCAGTACTTC; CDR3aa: CATSRAGQGAYEQYF
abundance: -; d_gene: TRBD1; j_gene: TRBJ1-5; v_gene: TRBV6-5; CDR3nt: TGTGCCAGCACCGAACAGGGGAATCAGCCCCAGCATTTT; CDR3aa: CASTEQGNQPQHF
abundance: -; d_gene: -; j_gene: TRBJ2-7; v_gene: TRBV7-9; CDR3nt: TGTGCCAGCAGCTTCCATGGGTCCTACGAGCAGTACTTC; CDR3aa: CASSFHGSYEQYF
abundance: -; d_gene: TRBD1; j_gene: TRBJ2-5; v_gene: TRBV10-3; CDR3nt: TGTGCCGCACGACAGGGGGAGGCGGAGACCCAGTACTTC; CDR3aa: CAARQGEAETQYF
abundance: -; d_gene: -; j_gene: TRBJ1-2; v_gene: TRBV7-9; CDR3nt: TGTGCCAGCAGCTTAAACTTCCAAGGCTATGGCTACACCTTC; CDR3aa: CASSLNFQGYGYTF
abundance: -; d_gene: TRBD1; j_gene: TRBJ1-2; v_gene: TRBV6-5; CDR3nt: TGTGCCAGCAGCGGACAGGGGGCGGGCGACTATGGCTACACCTTC; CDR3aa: CASSGQGAGDYGYTF
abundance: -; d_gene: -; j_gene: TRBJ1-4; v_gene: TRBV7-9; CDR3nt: TGTGCCAGCAGCTTAGGGGAGTATAAGGAAAAACTGTTTTTT; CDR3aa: CASSLGEYKEKLFF
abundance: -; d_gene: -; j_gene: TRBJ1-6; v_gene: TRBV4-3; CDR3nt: TGCGCCAGCAGCCAAGATCATGAGGACAGTTATTCACCCCTCCACTTT; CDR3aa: CASSQDHEDSYSPLHF
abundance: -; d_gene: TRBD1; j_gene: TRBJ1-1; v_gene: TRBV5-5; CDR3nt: TGTGCCAGCAGCCAGTGGGACAGGGTGGACACTGAAGCTTTCTTT; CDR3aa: CASSQWDRVDTEAFF
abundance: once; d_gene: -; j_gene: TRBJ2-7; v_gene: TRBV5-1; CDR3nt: TGCGCCAGCAGCCCAACTGGCAGGGGAACAGACTACGAGCAGTACTTC; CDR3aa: CASSPTGRGTDYEQYF
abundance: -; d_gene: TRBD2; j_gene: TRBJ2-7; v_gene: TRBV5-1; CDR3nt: TGCGCCAGCAGCTTGTCGTCCGGCGGGGGATCCTACGAGCAGTACTTC; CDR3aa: CASSLSSGGGSYEQYF
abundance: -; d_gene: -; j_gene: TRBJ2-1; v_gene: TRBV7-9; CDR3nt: TGTGCCAGCAGCCTAGGGACTCACAATGAGCAGTTCTTC; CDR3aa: CASSLGTHNEQFF
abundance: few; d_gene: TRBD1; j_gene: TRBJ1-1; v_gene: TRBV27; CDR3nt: TGTGCCAGCAGTTTATCAAGGACAGGGATGAACACTGAAGCTTTCTTT; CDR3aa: CASSLSRTGMNTEAFF
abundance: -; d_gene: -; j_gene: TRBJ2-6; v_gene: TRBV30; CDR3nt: TGTGCCTCTGGAGGGGCGGGGAGTGGGGCCAACGTCCTGACTTTC; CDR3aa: CASGGAGSGANVLTF
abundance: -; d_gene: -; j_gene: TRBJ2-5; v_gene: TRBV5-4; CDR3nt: TGTGCCAGCAGCTTGGCTAGACGAGAGACCCAGTACTTC; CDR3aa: CASSLARRETQYF
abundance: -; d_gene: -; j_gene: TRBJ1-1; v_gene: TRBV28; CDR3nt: TGTGCCAGCAGTTCAGGACGGAGGAACACTGAAGCTTTCTTT; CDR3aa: CASSSGRRNTEAFF
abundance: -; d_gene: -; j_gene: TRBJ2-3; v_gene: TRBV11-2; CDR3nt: TGTGCCAGCAGCTTAGTAGATACGCAGTATTTT; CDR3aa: CASSLVDTQYF
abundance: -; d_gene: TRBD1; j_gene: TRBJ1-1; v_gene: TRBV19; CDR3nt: TGTGCCAGCAAGATTGACAGGGAAAAAATTGAAGCTTTCTTT; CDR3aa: CASKIDREKIEAFF
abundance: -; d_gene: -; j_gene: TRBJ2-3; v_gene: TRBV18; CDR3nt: TGTGCCAGCTCACCGGAGACAGATACGCAGTATTTT; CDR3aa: CASSPETDTQYF
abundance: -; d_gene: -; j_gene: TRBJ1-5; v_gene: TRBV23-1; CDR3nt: TGCGCCCGTCCCAAGGGGCCCCTCCAGCTTTATAGCAATCAGCCCCAGCATTTT; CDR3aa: CARPKGPLQLYSNQPQHF
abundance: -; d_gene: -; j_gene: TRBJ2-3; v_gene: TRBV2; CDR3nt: TGTGCCAGCAGTGCGGGGATTAGCACAGATACGCAGTATTTT; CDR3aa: CASSAGISTDTQYF
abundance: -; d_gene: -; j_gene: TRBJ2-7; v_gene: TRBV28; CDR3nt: TGTGCCAGCAGTACAGGGCTGCGCTCCTACGAGCAGTACTTC; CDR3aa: CASSTGLRSYEQYF
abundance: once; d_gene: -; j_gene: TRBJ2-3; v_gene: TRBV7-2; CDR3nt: TGTGCCAGCAGCCCCCGTCCAGATACGCAGTATTTT; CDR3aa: CASSPRPDTQYF
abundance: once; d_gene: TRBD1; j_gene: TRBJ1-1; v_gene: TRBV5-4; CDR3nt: TGTGCCAGCAGCGAGGACCCGGGACAGAAAGCTTTCTTT; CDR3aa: CASSEDPGQKAFF
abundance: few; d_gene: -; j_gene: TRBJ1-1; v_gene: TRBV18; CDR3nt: TGTGCCAGCTCACCACGACAGGCGGAACGTGAAGCTTTCTTT; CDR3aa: CASSPRQAEREAFF
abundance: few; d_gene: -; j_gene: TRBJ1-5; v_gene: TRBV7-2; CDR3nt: TGTGCCAGCAGCTCTCGACAGACTAATCAGCCCCAGCATTTT; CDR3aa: CASSSRQTNQPQHF
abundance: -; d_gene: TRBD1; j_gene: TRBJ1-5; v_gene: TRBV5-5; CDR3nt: TGTGCCAGCAGCTTGGCCGCGGGACAGGGGGCGGGACAGCCCCAGCATTTT; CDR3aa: CASSLAAGQGAGQPQHF
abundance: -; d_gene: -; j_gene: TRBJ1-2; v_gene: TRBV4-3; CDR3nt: TGCGCCAGCAGCCACCAAAAATGGAGCTATGGCTACACCTTC; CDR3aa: CASSHQKWSYGYTF
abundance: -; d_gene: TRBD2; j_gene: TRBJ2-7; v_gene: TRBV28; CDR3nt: TGTGCCAGCAGTCGGACTAGCGGGACGTACGAGCAGTACTTC; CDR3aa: CASSRTSGTYEQYF
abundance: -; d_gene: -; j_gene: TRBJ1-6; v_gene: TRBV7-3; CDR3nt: TGTGCCAGCAGCTTATCTGGGGGGGGCTCACCCCTCCACTTT; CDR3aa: CASSLSGGGSPLHF
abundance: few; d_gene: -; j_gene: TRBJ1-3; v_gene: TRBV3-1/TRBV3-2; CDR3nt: TGTGCCAGCAGCCACCAGGGTGGAAACACCATATATTTT; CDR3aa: CASSHQGGNTIYF
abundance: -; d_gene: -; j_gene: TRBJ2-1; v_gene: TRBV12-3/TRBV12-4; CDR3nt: TGTGCCAGCAGTTTTGCCTTCAATGAGCAGTTCTTC; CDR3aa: CASSFAFNEQFF
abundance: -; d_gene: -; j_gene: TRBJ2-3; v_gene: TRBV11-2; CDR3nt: TGTGCCAGCAGCTTAGACAGGGTCCGAACAGATACGCAGTATTTT; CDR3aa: CASSLDRVRTDTQYF
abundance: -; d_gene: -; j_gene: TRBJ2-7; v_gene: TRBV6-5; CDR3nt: TGTGCCAGCAGTTTAACAGGCTACGAGCAGTACTTC; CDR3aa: CASSLTGYEQYF
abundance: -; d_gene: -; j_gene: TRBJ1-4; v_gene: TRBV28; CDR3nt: TGTGCCAGCAGTTTATTTCTGGGTGAAAAACTGTTTTTT; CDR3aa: CASSLFLGEKLFF
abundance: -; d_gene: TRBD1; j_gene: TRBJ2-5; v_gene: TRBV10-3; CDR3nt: TGTGCCATCAGCGGACAGGGGCAAGAGACCCAGTACTTC; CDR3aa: CAISGQGQETQYF
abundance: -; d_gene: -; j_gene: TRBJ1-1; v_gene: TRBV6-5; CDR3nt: TGTGCCAGCAGTTACTCCGGGCTGAACACTGAAGCTTTCTTT; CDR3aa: CASSYSGLNTEAFF
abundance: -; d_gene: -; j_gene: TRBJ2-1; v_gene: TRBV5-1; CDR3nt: TGCGCCAGCAGGACCCGAGGGGGGGCCGGTAATGAGCAGTTCTTC; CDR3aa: CASRTRGGAGNEQFF
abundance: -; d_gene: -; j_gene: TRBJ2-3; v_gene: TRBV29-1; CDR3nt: TGCAGCGTTGAGGCTCGGAGAGATACGCAGTATTTT; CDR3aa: CSVEARRDTQYF
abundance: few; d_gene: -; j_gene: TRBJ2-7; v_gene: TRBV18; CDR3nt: TGTGCCAGCTCACAGGTTGTGACGGGGTACGAGCAGTACTTC; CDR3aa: CASSQVVTGYEQYF
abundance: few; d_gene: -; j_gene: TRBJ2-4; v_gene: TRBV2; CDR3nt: TGTGCCAGCAGTGAAGCGCTGCGGGAACACATTCAGTACTTC; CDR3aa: CASSEALREHIQYF
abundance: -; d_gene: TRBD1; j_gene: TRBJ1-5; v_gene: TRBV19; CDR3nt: TGTGCCAGTACCAAGGGGACAGGGGGGAGGAATTGGAATCAGCCCCAGCATTTT; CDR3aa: CASTKGTGGRNWNQPQHF
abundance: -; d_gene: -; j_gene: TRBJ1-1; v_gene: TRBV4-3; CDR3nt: TGCGCCAGCAGCCAAGGACAGATCATGAACACTGAAGCTTTCTTT; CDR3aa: CASSQGQIMNTEAFF
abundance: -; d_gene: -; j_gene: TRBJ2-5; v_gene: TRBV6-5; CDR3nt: TGTACCTTACTCCCTAGACGGCAAGAGACCCAGTACTTC; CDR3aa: CTLLPRRQETQYF
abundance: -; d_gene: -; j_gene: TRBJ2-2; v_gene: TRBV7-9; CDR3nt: TGTGCCAGCAGCCCTTCCCCTTGGGACTCTAACCCCCGGACCGGGGAGCTGTTTTTT; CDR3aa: CASSPSPWDSNPRTGELFF
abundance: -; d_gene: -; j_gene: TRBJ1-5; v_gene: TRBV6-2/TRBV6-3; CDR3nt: TGTGCCAGCAGTTACCCGTCGCCAGGCTTAGATCAGCCCCAGCATTTT; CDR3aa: CASSYPSPGLDQPQHF
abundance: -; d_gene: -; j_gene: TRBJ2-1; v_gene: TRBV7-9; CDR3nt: TGTGCCAGCAGCTTAGCGGGACGCGGTAGCTCCTACAATGAGCAGTTCTTC; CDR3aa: CASSLAGRGSSYNEQFF
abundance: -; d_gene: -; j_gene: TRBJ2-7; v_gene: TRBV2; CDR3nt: TGTGCCAGCAGTGAAGTCTACGAGCAGTACTTC; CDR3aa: CASSEVYEQYF
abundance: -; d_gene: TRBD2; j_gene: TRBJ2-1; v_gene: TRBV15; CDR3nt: TGTGCCTCTAGCGGGAGGGCCTACAATGAGCAGTTCTTC; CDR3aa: CASSGRAYNEQFF
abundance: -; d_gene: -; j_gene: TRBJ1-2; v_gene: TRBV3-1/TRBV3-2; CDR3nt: TGTGCCAGCAGCCAAGAGTTAGGTGGCTACACCTTC; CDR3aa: CASSQELGGYTF
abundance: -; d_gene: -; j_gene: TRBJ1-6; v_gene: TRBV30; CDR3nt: TGTGCCTGGACTAGATCCTATAATTCACCCCTCCACTTT; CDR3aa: CAWTRSYNSPLHF
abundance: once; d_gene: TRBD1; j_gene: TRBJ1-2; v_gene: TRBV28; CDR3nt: TGTGCCAGTAGGGACAGGCGGATCTATGGCTACACCTTC; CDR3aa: CASRDRRIYGYTF
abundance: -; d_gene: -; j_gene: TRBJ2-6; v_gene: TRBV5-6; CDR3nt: TGTGCCAGCAGCGCAACCGGCACTGGGGCCAACGTCCTGACTTTC; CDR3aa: CASSATGTGANVLTF
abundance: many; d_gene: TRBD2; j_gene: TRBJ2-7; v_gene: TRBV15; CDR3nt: TGTGCCACCAGCAGAGGGGCCGGACTAGCGGGAGGTGAGCAGTACTTC; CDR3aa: CATSRGAGLAGGEQYF
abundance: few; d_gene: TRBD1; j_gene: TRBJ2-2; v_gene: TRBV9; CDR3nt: TGTGCCAGCAGCGCTAGGGACAGGGAGAACACCGGGGAGCTGTTTTTT; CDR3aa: CASSARDRENTGELFF
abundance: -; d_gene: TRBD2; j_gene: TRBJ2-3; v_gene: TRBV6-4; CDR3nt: TGTGCCAGCAGTGACTCCGGGACTAGCCATACAGATACGCAGTATTTT; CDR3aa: CASSDSGTSHTDTQYF
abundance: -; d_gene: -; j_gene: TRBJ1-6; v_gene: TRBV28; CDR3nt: TGTGCCAGCAGTTCGGACAGCAATTCACCCCTCCACTTT; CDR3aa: CASSSDSNSPLHF